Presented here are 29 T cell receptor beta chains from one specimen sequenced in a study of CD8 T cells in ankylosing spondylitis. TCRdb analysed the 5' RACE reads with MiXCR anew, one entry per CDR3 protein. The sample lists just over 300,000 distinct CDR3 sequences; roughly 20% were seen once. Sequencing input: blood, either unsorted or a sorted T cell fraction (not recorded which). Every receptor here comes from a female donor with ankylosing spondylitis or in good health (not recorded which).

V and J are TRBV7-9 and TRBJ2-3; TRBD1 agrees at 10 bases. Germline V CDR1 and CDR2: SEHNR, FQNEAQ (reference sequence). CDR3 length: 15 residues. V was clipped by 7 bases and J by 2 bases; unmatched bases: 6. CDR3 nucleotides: TGTGCCAGCACTACCGGGACAGGGGTCACAGATACGCAGTATTTT. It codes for CASTTGTGVTDTQYF.

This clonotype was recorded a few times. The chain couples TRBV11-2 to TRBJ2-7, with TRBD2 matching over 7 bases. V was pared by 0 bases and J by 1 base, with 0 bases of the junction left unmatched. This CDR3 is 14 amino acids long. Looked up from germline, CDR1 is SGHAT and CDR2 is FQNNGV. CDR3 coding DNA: TGTGCCAGCAGCTTAGAGCGGGAGTCCTACGAGCAGTACTTC. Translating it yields CASSLERESYEQYF.

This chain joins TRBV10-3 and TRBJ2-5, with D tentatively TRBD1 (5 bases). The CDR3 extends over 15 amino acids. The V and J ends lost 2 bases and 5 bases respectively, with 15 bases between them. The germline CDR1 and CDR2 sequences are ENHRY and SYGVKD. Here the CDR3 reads CAISEPAGRSETQYF. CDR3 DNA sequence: TGTGCCATCAGTGAGCCGGCAGGGCGGAGTGAGACCCAGTACTTC.

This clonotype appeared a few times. Here the CDR3 reads CSVEEARAQGYTF. The CDR3 DNA sequence: TGCAGCGTTGAAGAGGCCCGGGCTCAGGGCTACACCTTC. V and J are TRBV29-1 and TRBJ1-2; D gene uncertain. V gave up 0 bases and J gave up 8 bases, with 13 bases separating them. The germline gives CDR1 SQVTM, CDR2 ANQGSEA. This CDR3 spans 13 amino acids.

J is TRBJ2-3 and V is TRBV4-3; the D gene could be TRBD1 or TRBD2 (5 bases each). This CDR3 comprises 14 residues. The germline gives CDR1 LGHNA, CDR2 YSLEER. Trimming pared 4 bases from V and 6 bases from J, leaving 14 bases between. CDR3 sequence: CASSRDLMGDTQYF. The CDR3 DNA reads TGCGCCAGCAGCCGGGACCTAATGGGGGATACGCAGTATTTT.

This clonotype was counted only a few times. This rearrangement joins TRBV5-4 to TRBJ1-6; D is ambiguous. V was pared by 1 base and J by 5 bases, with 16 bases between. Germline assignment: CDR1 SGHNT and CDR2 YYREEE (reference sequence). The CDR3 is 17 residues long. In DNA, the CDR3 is TGTGCCAGCAGCTTGATGGTTGGTGACCCCAATAATTCACCCCTCCACTTT. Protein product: CASSLMVGDPNNSPLHF.

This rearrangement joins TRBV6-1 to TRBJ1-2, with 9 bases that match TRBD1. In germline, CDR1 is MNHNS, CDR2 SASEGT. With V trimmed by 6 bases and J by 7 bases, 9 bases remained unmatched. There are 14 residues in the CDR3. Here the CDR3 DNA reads TGTGCCAGCAGCCACTTTGACAGGGGGTTTGGCTACACCTTC. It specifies CASSHFDRGFGYTF.

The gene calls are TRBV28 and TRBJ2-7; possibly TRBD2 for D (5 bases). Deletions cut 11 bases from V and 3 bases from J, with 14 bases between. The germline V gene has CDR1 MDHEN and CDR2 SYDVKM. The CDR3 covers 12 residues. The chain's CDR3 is CAVAGDYYEQYF. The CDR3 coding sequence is TGTGCCGTGGCGGGTGATTACTACGAGCAGTACTTC.

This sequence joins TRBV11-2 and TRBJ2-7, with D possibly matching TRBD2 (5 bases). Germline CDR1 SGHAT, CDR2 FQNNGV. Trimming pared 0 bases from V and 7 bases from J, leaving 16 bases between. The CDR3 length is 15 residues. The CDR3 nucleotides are TGTGCCAGCAGCTTAGATAGAGGCAGACTATTGGAGCAGTACTTC. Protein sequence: CASSLDRGRLLEQYF.

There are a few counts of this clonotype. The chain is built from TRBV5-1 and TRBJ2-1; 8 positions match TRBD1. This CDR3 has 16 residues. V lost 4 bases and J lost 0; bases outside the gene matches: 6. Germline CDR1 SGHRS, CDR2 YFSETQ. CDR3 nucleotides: TGCGCCAGCAGCCTTACAGGGGGTACCTCCTACAATGAGCAGTTCTTC. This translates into CASSLTGGTSYNEQFF. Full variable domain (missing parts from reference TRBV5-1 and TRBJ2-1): KAGVTQTPRYLIKTRGQQVTLSCSPISGHRSVSWYQQTPGQGLQFLFEYFSETQRNKGNFPGRFSGRQFSNSRSEMNVSTLELGDSALYLCASSLTGGTSYNEQFFGPGTRLTVL.

The CDR3 is CASSTTRNMGYSYEQYF. DNA for the CDR3: TGTGCCAGCTCTACGACACGGAACATGGGGTACTCCTACGAGCAGTACTTC. The J gene is TRBJ2-7, the V gene TRBV6-1, with no clear D. CDR1 is MNHNS, CDR2 SASEGT, per germline. Trimming pared 8 bases from V and 0 bases from J, leaving 23 bases between. The CDR3 spans 17 residues.

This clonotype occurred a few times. The DNA for the CDR3 is TGTGCCAGCAGCCGGACTAGCACAAGGACTGAGCAGTTCTTC. It yields the protein CASSRTSTRTEQFF. The chain combines TRBV5-4 with TRBJ2-1, with TRBD2 matching over 8 bases. The germline V gene encodes CDR1 SGHNT and CDR2 YYREEE (reference sequence). The J segment lost 9 bases and the V segment lost 4 bases, leaving 9 bases of the junction unmatched. This CDR3 comprises 14 residues. The full variable domain, completed using reference TRBV5-4 and TRBJ2-1, is ETGVTQSPTHLIKTRGQQVTLRCSSQSGHNTVSWYQQALGQGPQFIFQYYREEENGRGNFPPRFSGLQFPNYSSELNVNALELDDSALYLCASSRTSTRTEQFFGPGTRLTVL.

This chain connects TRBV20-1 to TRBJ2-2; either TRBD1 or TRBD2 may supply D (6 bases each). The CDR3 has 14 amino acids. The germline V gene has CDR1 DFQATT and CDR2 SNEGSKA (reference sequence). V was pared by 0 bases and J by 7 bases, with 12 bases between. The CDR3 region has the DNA TGCAGTGCTAGAGATCTGGGGGGCGGCGGGGAGCTGTTTTTT. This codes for CSARDLGGGGELFF.

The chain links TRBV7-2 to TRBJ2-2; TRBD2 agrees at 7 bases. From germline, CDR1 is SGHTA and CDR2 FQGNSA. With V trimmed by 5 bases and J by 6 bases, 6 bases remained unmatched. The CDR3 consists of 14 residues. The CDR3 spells CASSLSTSAGELFF. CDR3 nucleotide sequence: TGTGCCAGCAGCCTGAGCACTAGCGCCGGGGAGCTGTTTTTT.

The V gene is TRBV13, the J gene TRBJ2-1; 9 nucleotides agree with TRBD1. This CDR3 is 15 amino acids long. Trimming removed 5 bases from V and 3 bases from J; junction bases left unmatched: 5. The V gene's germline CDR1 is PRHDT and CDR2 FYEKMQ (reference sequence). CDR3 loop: CASSVDRGVYNEQFF. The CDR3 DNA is TGTGCCAGCAGCGTCGACAGGGGGGTCTACAATGAGCAGTTCTTC.

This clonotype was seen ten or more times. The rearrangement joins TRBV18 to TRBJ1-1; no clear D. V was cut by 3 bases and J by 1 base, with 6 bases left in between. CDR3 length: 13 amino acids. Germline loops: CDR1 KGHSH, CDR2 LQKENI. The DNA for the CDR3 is TGTGCCAGCTCACCTTCGAAGAACACTGAAGCTTTCTTT. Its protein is CASSPSKNTEAFF. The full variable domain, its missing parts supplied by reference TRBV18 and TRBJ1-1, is NAGVMQNPRHLVRRRGQEARLRCSPMKGHSHVYWYRQLPEEGLKFMVYLQKENIIDESGMPKERFSAEFPKEGPSILRIQQVVRGDSAAYFCASSPSKNTEAFFGQGTRLTVV.

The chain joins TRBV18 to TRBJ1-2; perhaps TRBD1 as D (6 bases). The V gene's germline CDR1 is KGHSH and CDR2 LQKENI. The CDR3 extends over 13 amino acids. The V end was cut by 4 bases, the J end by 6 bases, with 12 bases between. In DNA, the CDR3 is TGTGCCAGCTCACAGGGGGGATCGGATGGCTACACCTTC. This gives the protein CASSQGGSDGYTF.

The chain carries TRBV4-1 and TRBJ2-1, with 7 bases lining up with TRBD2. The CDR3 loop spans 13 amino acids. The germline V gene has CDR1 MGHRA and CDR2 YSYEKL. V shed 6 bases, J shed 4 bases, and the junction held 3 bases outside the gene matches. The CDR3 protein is CASREAGYNEQFF. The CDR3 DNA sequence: TGCGCCAGCAGGGAAGCGGGATACAATGAGCAGTTCTTC.

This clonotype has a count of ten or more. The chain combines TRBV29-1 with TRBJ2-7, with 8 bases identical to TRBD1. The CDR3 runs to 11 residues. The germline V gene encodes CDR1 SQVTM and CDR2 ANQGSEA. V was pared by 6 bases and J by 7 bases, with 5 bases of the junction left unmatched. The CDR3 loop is CSVATGGEQYF. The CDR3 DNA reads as TGCAGCGTGGCCACAGGGGGAGAGCAGTACTTC.

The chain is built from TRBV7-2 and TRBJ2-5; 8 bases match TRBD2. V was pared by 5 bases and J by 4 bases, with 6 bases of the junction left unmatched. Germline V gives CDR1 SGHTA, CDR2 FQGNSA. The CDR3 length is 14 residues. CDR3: CASSELGGGETQYF. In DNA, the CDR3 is TGTGCCAGCAGCGAACTCGGGGGGGGAGAGACCCAGTACTTC.

The CDR3 coding sequence is TGTGCCAGTAGGACAGGGCTGGGAGAGACCCAGTACTTC. It specifies CASRTGLGETQYF. The J gene is TRBJ2-5, the V gene TRBV19, with 7 bases matching TRBD1. Germline V gene lookup returns CDR1 LNHDA and CDR2 SQIVND (reference sequence). CDR3 length equals 13 residues. V lost 6 bases, J lost 4 bases, and 5 bases stayed unmatched. The full variable domain, completed using reference TRBV19 and TRBJ2-5, is DGGITQSPKYLFRKEGQNVTLSCEQNLNHDAMYWYRQDPGQGLRLIYYSQIVNDFQKGDIAEGYSVSREKKESFPLTVTSAQKNPTAFYLCASRTGLGETQYFGPGTRLLVL.

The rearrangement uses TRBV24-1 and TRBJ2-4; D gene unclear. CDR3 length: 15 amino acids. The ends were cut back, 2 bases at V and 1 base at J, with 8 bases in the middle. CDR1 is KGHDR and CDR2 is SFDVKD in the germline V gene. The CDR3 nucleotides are TGTGCCACCAGTGATTCCCTGGGGGCCAAAAACATTCAGTACTTC. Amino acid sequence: CATSDSLGAKNIQYF.

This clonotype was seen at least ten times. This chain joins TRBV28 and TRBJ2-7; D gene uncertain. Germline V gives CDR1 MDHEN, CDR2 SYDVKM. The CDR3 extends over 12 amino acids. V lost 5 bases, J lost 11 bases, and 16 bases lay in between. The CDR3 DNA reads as TGTGCCAGCAGTCCTTTGACCCTGAGGAAGTACTTC. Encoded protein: CASSPLTLRKYF.

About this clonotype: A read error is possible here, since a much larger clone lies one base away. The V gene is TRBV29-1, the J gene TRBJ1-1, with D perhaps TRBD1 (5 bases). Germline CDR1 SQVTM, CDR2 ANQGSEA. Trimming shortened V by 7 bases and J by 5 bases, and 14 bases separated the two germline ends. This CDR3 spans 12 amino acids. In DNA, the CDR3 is TGCAGCGAGATACGATCAGGGACTGAAGCTTTCTTT. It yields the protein CSEIRSGTEAFF.

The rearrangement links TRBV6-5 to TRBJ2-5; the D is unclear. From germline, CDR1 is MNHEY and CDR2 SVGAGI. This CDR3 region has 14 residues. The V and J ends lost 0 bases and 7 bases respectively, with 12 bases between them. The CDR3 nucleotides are TGTGCCAGCAGTTACTCGAAGTCCTGGGTGACCCAGTACTTC. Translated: CASSYSKSWVTQYF.

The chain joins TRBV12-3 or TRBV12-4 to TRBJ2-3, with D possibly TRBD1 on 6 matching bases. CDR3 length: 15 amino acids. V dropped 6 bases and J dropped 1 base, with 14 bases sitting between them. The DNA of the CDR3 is TGTGCCAGCAGCCTTACAGGGCTGGGCACAGATACGCAGTATTTT. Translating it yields CASSLTGLGTDTQYF.

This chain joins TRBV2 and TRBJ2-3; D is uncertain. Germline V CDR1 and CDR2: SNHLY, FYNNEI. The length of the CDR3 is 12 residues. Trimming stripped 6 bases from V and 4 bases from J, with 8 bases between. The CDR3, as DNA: TGTGCCAGCAGGCCGGCTGCAGATACGCAGTATTTT. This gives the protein CASRPAADTQYF.

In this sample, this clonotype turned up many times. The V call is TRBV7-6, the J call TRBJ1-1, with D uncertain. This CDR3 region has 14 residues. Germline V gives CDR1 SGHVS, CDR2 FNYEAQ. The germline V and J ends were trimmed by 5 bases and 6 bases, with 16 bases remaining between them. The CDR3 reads CASSPLRKAAEAFF. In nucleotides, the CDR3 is TGTGCCAGCAGCCCCCTTAGAAAGGCGGCTGAAGCTTTCTTT.

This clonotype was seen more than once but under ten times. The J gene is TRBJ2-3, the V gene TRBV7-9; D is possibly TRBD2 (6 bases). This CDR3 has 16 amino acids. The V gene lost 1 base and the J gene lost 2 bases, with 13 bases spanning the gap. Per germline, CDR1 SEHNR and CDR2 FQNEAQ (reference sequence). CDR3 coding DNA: TGTGCCAGCAGCTTAGGATTTAGCGGACACACAGATACGCAGTATTTT. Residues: CASSLGFSGHTDTQYF.